Listed here are 4 T cell receptor beta chains from one sample, sequenced in a study of cytomegalovirus exposure and HLA in healthy donors. 13 Jbeta primers and 60 Vbeta primers were used for the PCR. Produced via immunoSEQ multiplex PCR; TCRdb's table is partial and in-frame only. The data hold some 190,000 clones, with around 90% observed a single time. Input material: PBMCs. These receptors all stem from a boy aged 2 to 9 in good health and CMV-seronegative.

The chain couples TRBV4-1 to TRBJ2-7, with TRBD2 matching 13 bases. Germline CDR1 is MGHRA and CDR2 is YSYEKL. The CDR3 is 15 amino acids. V was clipped by 4 bases and J by 6 bases; unmatched bases: 6. The CDR3 region is CASSRRTSGGLEQYF. CDR3 DNA: TGCGCCAGCAGCCGTCGGACTAGCGGGGGACTCGAGCAGTACTTC.

In its sample, this clone was seen once. The J gene is TRBJ2-3, the V gene TRBV6-5; 8 bases map to TRBD2. This CDR3 contains 15 residues. V shed 7 bases and J 1 base; nucleotides not matched to a gene: 7. Germline V lookup: CDR1 MNHEY, CDR2 SVGAGI. Here the CDR3 DNA reads TGTGCCAGCAAGTTACTTAGCGGGGGCACAGATACGCAGTATTTT. As protein: CASKLLSGGTDTQYF.

The chain has TRBV7-9 and TRBJ2-7; possible D gene TRBD2, 6 bases. The CDR3 length is 12 residues. V was trimmed by 1 base and J by 11 bases, leaving 12 bases between them. The germline CDR1 and CDR2 sequences are SEHNR and FQNEAQ (reference sequence). CDR3 loop: CASSLDGGSKYF. In DNA form, the CDR3 reads TGTGCCAGCAGCTTAGATGGAGGGTCAAAGTACTTC.

CDR3 sequence: CASSRETGRTEAFF. The DNA of the CDR3 is TGTGCCAGTAGTAGGGAGACAGGGCGGACTGAAGCTTTCTTT. The chain links TRBV19 to TRBJ1-1; 7 bases match TRBD1. The CDR3 is 14 amino acids. Germline CDR1 LNHDA, CDR2 SQIVND (reference sequence). J lost 5 bases, V lost 4 bases, and 7 bases had no gene match.